One sample yielded the 18 T cell receptor beta chains listed below, sequenced in a study of OX40 agonist ivuxolimab in advanced cancers. The table came from immunoSEQ multiplex PCR; TCRdb's copy has only in-frame clones and leaves some out. The data contain 15,000 to 20,000 clones, roughly four fifths of them singletons. The specimen was CD4+ or CD8+ T cells sorted from blood, collected in a trial of the OX40 agonist ivuxolimab. Source of these receptors: an adult with an advanced solid tumor such as melanoma, head and neck, liver or kidney cancer.

This chain connects TRBV7-9 to TRBJ2-5; a possible D gene is TRBD2 (6 bases). The end of the DNA is better explained by TRBJ2-7, so the J call may be wrong. CDR1 is SEHNR and CDR2 is FQNEAQ in the germline V gene (reference sequence). The CDR3 has 14 amino acids. The CDR3 sequence: CASSLDGSSYEQYF. For the CDR3, the DNA is TGTGCCAGCAGCTTAGACGGGAGCTCCTACGAGCAGTACTTC.

The genes are TRBV9 and TRBJ2-6; 8 positions agree with TRBD1. This CDR3 is 17 amino acids long. CDR1 is SGDLS and CDR2 is YYNGEE in the germline V gene. V trimming: 3 bases; J trimming: 2 bases; junction bases outside the gene matches: 7. The CDR3 nucleotides read TGTGCCAGCAGCGACATCTCGACAGGGGCTGGGGCCAACGTCCTGACTTTC. This translates into CASSDISTGAGANVLTF.

By sample fraction, this clone is large. V and J are TRBV2 and TRBJ2-1; D is unresolved. The length of the CDR3 is 14 residues. Trimming left V 5 bases short and J 2 bases short, with 10 bases between. Germline CDR1 SNHLY, CDR2 FYNNEI. The CDR3 protein is CASSTRKPYNEQFF. The CDR3 coding sequence is TGTGCCAGCAGTACCCGAAAGCCCTACAATGAGCAGTTCTTC.

The chain uses TRBV4-3 and TRBJ2-4, with 8 positions matching TRBD1. The germline gives CDR1 LGHNA, CDR2 YSLEER. CDR3 length equals 15 residues. After removal of 4 bases from V and 5 bases from J, the junction contained 7 bases not matched to a gene. Here the CDR3 reads CASSPFQGAENIQYF. The CDR3, as DNA: TGCGCCAGCAGCCCCTTTCAGGGGGCGGAAAACATTCAGTACTTC.

This clone was seen just once. This chain connects TRBV5-4 to TRBJ1-2; D is undetermined. Germline CDR1 and CDR2: SGHNT and YYREEE (reference sequence). CDR3 size: 14 residues. Trimming cost V 0 bases and J 2 bases, with 8 bases left between them. In DNA form, the CDR3 reads TGTGCCAGCAGCTTGGTCCTGGCGAACTATGGCTACACCTTC. This sequence encodes CASSLVLANYGYTF.

This clone has just a few counts. The sample has other DNA sequences that encode this CDR3 too. V and J are TRBV5-1 and TRBJ2-7; a weak D match, TRBD1 (6 bases). In germline, CDR1 is SGHRS, CDR2 YFSETQ. This CDR3 has 13 amino acids. V was clipped by 3 bases and J by 1 base, with 8 bases between them. DNA of the CDR3: TGCGCCAGCAGCTGGGACAAATCCTACGAGCAGTACTTC. Protein: CASSWDKSYEQYF.

The chain recombines TRBV6-9 with TRBJ2-1; D uncertain. Germline V CDR1 and CDR2: MNHGY, SVAAGI. There are 12 residues in the CDR3. Trimming left V 5 bases short and J 4 bases short, with 6 bases between. Here the CDR3 reads CASSRPYNEQFF. The DNA of the CDR3 is TGTGCCAGCAGTCGACCTTACAATGAGCAGTTCTTC.

J is TRBJ2-1 and V is TRBV2, with D possibly matching TRBD1 (5 bases). V dropped 6 bases and J dropped 12 bases, with 18 bases sitting between them. This CDR3 comprises 13 residues. The V gene's germline CDR1 is SNHLY and CDR2 FYNNEI. The CDR3 loop is CASRGPPHNWQFF. The CDR3, as DNA: TGTGCCAGCAGGGGGCCCCCCCACAATTGGCAGTTCTTC. Combining the CDR3 with reference TRBV2 and TRBJ2-1 gives the whole variable domain EPEVTQTPSHQVTQMGQEVILRCVPISNHLYFYWYRQILGQKVEFLVSFYNNEISEKSEIFDDQFSVERPDGSNFTLKIRSTKLEDSAMYFCASRGPPHNWQFFGPGTRLTVL.

A note on this clone: The junction departs from germline at one end; a sequencing error may be responsible. The chain employs TRBV7-7 and TRBJ2-5, with D possibly being TRBD1 or TRBD2 (5 bases each). The germline V gene encodes CDR1 SSHAT and CDR2 FNYEAQ (reference sequence). This CDR3 comprises 15 residues. CDR3 residues: CASSLVRGTQETQYF. The CDR3 bases are TGTGCTAGCAGCTTAGTTCGAGGGACCCAAGAGACCCAGTACTTC.

This chain uses TRBV7-9 with TRBJ1-1; 8 nucleotides align to TRBD1. V lost 5 bases, J lost 3 bases, and 8 bases stayed unmatched. CDR1 and CDR2 (germline): SEHNR, FQNEAQ (reference sequence). The length of the CDR3 is 15 residues. The CDR3 coding sequence is TGTGCCAGCAGCCCGACGGACAGGGCGGACACTGAAGCTTTCTTT. It yields the protein CASSPTDRADTEAFF. The variable domain in full, with the rest retrieved from reference TRBV7-9 and TRBJ1-1, is DTGVSQNPRHKITKRGQNVTFRCDPISEHNRLYWYRQTLGQGPEFLTYFQNEAQLEKSRLLSDRFSAERPKGSFSTLEIQRTEQGDSAMYLCASSPTDRADTEAFFGQGTRLTVV.

This clone was observed once. This chain connects TRBV27 to TRBJ2-1; D unresolved. This CDR3 comprises 16 residues. V lost 5 bases, J lost 1 base, and 15 bases lay in between. CDR1 MNHEY and CDR2 SMNVEV come from the germline V gene (reference sequence). CDR3 coding DNA: TGTGCCAGCAGTAATGCCGCCGATCCGTCCTACAATGAGCAGTTCTTC. Translating gives CASSNAADPSYNEQFF.

The rearrangement links TRBV19 to TRBJ2-7, with 7 bases that match TRBD1. Unmatched junction bases numbered 13, after V lost 6 bases and J lost 5 bases. The CDR3 contains 15 residues. Per the germline V gene, CDR1 is LNHDA and CDR2 is SQIVND (reference sequence). CDR3 in DNA: TGTGCCAGTAGCCTCCTAGGGACAGAGAGCGACGAGCAGTACTTC. Encoded protein: CASSLLGTESDEQYF. Filled out from reference TRBV19 and TRBJ2-7, the complete variable domain reads DGGITQSPKYLFRKEGQNVTLSCEQNLNHDAMYWYRQDPGQGLRLIYYSQIVNDFQKGDIAEGYSVSREKKESFPLTVTSAQKNPTAFYLCASSLLGTESDEQYFGPGTRLTVT.

This sequence joins TRBV11-2 and TRBJ2-1; 7 bases are a match to TRBD2. CDR3 size: 15 residues. V shed 3 bases and J 3 bases; nucleotides not matched to a gene: 5. In germline, CDR1 is SGHAT, CDR2 FQNNGV. CDR3 nucleotide sequence: TGTGCCAGCAGCTTTATGGCGGGAGACTACAATGAGCAGTTCTTC. Protein: CASSFMAGDYNEQFF.

The gene calls are TRBV5-5 and TRBJ2-7; D is perhaps TRBD1 or TRBD2 (6 bases each). The CDR3 consists of 17 residues. In germline, CDR1 is SGHKS, CDR2 YYEKEE (reference sequence). Trimming shortened V by 5 bases and J by 1 base, and 22 bases separated the two germline ends. The CDR3 DNA follows: TGTGCCAGCAGTCCTAGGGGGGCAGGAGAAATTTCCTACGAGCAGTACTTC. This sequence encodes CASSPRGAGEISYEQYF.

A remark on this clone: Since the CDR3 does not end with the conserved phenylalanine or tryptophan, this likely comes from a read error. The chain is built from TRBV19 and TRBJ2-7; weak D call: TRBD2 (6 bases). V shed 3 bases and J shed 0 bases, with 12 bases lying between them. The CDR3 is 15 amino acids. Germline V gives CDR1 LNHDA, CDR2 SQIVND (reference sequence). The CDR3 sequence is CASSMGTPSSYEQYL. The DNA of the CDR3 is TGTGCCAGTAGTATGGGGACTCCTAGCTCCTACGAGCAGTACCTC.

This chain joins TRBV27 and TRBJ2-3; D is possibly TRBD2 (5 bases). CDR1 is MNHEY, CDR2 SMNVEV, per germline (reference sequence). The CDR3 is 17 residues long. With 4 bases removed from V and 0 bases from J, the gap between germline ends came to 17 bases. The CDR3 loop reads CASSSPLLLASTDTQYF. Here the CDR3 DNA reads TGTGCCAGCAGTTCCCCCCTATTATTAGCGAGCACAGATACGCAGTATTTT.

The J gene is TRBJ2-6, the V gene TRBV27, with D hard to call. Germline V gene data show CDR1 as MNHEY and CDR2 as SMNVEV (reference sequence). The CDR3 is made up of 13 amino acids. V lost 3 bases and J 2 bases, leaving 2 bases between the germline ends. The CDR3 loop reads CASSFPGANVLTF. Written as DNA, the CDR3 is TGTGCCAGCAGTTTTCCTGGGGCCAACGTCCTGACTTTC. Together with reference TRBV27 and TRBJ2-6, the CDR3 gives the full variable domain: EAQVTQNPRYLITVTGKKLTVTCSQNMNHEYMSWYRQDPGLGLRQIYYSMNVEVTDKGDVPEGYKVSRKEKRNFPLILESPSPNQTSLYFCASSFPGANVLTFGAGSRLTVL.

V usage is TRBV6-5 and J usage is TRBJ1-4; TRBD1 aligns across 8 bases. The CDR3 covers 13 residues. In germline, CDR1 is MNHEY, CDR2 SVGAGI. The J segment lost 7 bases and the V segment lost 6 bases, leaving 4 bases of the junction unmatched. The DNA of the CDR3 is TGTGCCAGCAGACAGGGGGTGGGTGAAAAACTGTTTTTT. This gives the protein CASRQGVGEKLFF.